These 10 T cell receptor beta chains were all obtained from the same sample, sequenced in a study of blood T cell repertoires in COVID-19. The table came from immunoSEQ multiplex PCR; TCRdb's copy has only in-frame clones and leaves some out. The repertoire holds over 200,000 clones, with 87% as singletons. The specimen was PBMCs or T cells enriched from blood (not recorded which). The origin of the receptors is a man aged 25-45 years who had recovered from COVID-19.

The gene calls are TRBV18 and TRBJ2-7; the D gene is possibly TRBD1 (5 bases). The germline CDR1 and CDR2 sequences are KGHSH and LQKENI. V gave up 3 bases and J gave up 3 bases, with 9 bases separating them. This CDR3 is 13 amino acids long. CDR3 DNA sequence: TGTGCCAGCTCACCGCTTAGGGGCTACGAGCAGTACTTC. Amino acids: CASSPLRGYEQYF.

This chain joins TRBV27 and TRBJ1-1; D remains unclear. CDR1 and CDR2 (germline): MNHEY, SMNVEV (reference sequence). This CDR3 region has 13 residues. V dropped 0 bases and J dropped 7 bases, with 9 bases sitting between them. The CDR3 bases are TGTGCCAGCAGTTTATCGGCCCGGGATGAAGCTTTCTTT. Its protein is CASSLSARDEAFF.

The CDR3 region has the DNA TGCGCCAGCAGCCAGGGTACACTAGCGGCCTCCTACAATGAGCAGTTCTTC. Translated, it gives CASSQGTLAASYNEQFF. The chain combines TRBV4-3 with TRBJ2-1; 8 positions agree with TRBD2. The V gene end was trimmed by 3 bases and the J gene end by 0 bases; junction bases not matched to a gene: 7. The CDR3 is made up of 17 amino acids. Germline loops: CDR1 LGHNA, CDR2 YSLEER.

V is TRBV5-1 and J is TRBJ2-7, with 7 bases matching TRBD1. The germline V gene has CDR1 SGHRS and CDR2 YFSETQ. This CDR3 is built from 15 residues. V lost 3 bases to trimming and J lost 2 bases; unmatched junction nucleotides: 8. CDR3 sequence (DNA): TGCGCCAGCAGCTATGCCGGGACAGAACCCTACGAGCAGTACTTC. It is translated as CASSYAGTEPYEQYF.

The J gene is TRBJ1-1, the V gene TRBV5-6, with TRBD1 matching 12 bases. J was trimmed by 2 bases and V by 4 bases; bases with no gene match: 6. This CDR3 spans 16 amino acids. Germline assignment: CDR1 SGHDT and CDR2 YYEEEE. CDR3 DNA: TGTGCCAGCAGCCCTCTGGGACAGGGGGCCAACACTGAAGCTTTCTTT. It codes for CASSPLGQGANTEAFF.

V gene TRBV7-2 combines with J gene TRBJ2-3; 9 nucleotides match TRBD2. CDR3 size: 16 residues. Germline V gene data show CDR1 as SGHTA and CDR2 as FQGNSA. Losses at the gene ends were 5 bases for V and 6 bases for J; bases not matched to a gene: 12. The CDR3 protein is CASSPAGAGGPDTQYF. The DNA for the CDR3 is TGTGCCAGCAGCCCAGCTGGGGCGGGGGGGCCGGATACGCAGTATTTT.

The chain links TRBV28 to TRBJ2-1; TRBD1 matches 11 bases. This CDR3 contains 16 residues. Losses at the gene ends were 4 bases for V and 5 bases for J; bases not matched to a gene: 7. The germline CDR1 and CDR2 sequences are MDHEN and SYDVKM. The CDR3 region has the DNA TGTGCCAGCAGTTCTTGGGACAGGGGGGAAAACAATGAGCAGTTCTTC. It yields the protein CASSSWDRGENNEQFF.

CDR3 DNA: TGTGCCACCAGCAGGGAAGCGACAGGGACAAATGAAAAACTGTTTTTT. Its protein product is CATSREATGTNEKLFF. The chain carries TRBV15 and TRBJ1-4; 7 nucleotides agree with TRBD1. The CDR3 totals 16 residues. J was trimmed by 5 bases and V by 3 bases; bases with no gene match: 9. Germline CDR1 is LNHNV and CDR2 is YYDKDF (reference sequence).

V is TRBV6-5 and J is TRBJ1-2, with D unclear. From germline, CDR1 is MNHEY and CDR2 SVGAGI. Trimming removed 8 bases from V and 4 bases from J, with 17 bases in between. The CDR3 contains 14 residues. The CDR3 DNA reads TGTGCCAGCCGGGGTGGTGGGGAAACCTATGGCTACACCTTC. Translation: CASRGGGETYGYTF.

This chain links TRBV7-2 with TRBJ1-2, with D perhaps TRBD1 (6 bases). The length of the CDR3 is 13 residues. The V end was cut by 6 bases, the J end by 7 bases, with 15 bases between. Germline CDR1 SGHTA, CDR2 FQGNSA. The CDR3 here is CASRPDSMGGYTF. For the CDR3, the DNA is TGTGCCAGCAGGCCGGACAGTATGGGTGGCTACACCTTC.